The clone carrying this T cell receptor beta chain appeared many times. The antigen remains unidentified. On each TCR cDNA molecule, a unique molecular identifier was present. TCRdb ran MiXCR on the 5' RACE reads and lists one entry per CDR3 protein. The sample lists some 25,000 distinct CDR3 sequences; just over 7% were seen once. This sample is part of a study of spatial heterogeneity in lung cancer. The overall study: Tumor-region counts of TCR transcripts tracked strongly with a T cell module score from matched bulk RNA-seq. Across the raw uncorrected reads, a unique TCR and UMI combination was observed, on average, more than ten times.

The study's findings and limits: Mutation tallies in tumors tracked expanded intratumoral alpha and beta TCR counts.

Time point meaning: sample taken at primary tumor resection. Unsorted whole RNA from tumor, nontumor lung or frozen PBMC underwent sequencing. This TCR derives from a male donor with early-stage non-small cell lung cancer. The material sequenced was lung tumor tissue, taken at surgery.

This chain's CDR3 is CASSWDRDNSPLHF. DNA for the CDR3: TGTGCCAGCAGTTGGGACAGAGATAATTCACCCCTCCACTTT. This chain uses TRBV28 with TRBJ1-6, with 7 bases matching TRBD1. CDR1 and CDR2 (germline): MDHEN, SYDVKM. V shed 4 bases, J shed 5 bases, and the junction held 2 bases outside the gene matches. The CDR3 is 14 residues long.